The 17 T cell receptor beta chains below all came from one sample that was sequenced in a study of T cell changes during pregnancy in multiple sclerosis. Some clones are missing from TCRdb's copy, which holds only in-frame ones; the method was immunoSEQ multiplex PCR. The sample lists tens of thousands of clones, 80% to 95% occurring once. The sequencing used CD4+ T cells from peripheral blood mononuclear cells, collected in the second trimester of pregnancy. The receptors here all came from a female donor with multiple sclerosis, enrolled in a pregnancy study.

The V and J genes are TRBV2 and TRBJ1-5; 8 bases fit TRBD1. Trimming cost V 3 bases and J 1 base; bases outside gene matches: 5. CDR1 and CDR2 (germline): SNHLY, FYNNEI. This CDR3 contains 16 residues. The CDR3 coding sequence is TGTGCCAGCAGTGAGCGGAACAGGGGGAGCAATCAGCCCCAGCATTTT. It specifies CASSERNRGSNQPQHF.

With regard to this clone: The same CDR3 arises from other DNA sequences in this sample as well. The chain combines TRBV9 with TRBJ2-5, with D possibly TRBD2 on 7 matching bases. The V and J ends lost 0 bases and 2 bases respectively, with 11 bases between them. Germline V gene data show CDR1 as SGDLS and CDR2 as YYNGEE. The CDR3 is 15 amino acids. CDR3 DNA: TGTGCCAGCAGCGTAGGGGGAGGGGGGCAAGAGACCCAGTACTTC. Translated, it gives CASSVGGGGQETQYF.

The CDR3 DNA follows: TGTGCCAGCAGCTCCTGGGAGGGGGAGACCCAGTACTTC. This encodes CASSSWEGETQYF. V and J are TRBV7-9 and TRBJ2-5, with TRBD2 matching 7 bases. V dropped 4 bases and J dropped 5; count of bases not matched to a gene: 4. Germline V gene lookup returns CDR1 SEHNR and CDR2 FQNEAQ (reference sequence). This CDR3 has 13 amino acids.

The chain couples TRBV2 to TRBJ1-6; TRBD1 matches 11 bases. J gave up 7 bases and V 7 bases, and 6 bases lay outside the gene matches. This CDR3 is 15 amino acids long. CDR1 is SNHLY and CDR2 is FYNNEI in the germline V gene. CDR3 sequence reads: CASTAGTGGNSPLHF. In nucleotides, the CDR3 is TGTGCCAGCACCGCCGGGACAGGGGGAAATTCACCCCTCCACTTT.

This chain joins TRBV19 and TRBJ2-5, with a weak D call TRBD1 (6 bases). The CDR3 is 15 amino acids. The germline gives CDR1 LNHDA, CDR2 SQIVND (reference sequence). Trimming pared 4 bases from V and 3 bases from J, leaving 15 bases between. The CDR3 region is CASSRGTRVEETQYF. The CDR3 region has the DNA TGTGCCAGTAGTAGAGGGACAAGGGTAGAAGAGACCCAGTACTTC.

The rearrangement links TRBV7-9 to TRBJ1-4; D is unclear. Germline V CDR1 and CDR2: SEHNR, FQNEAQ (reference sequence). The CDR3 is 14 amino acids. V was shortened by 5 bases and J by 5 bases, with 12 bases between the two germline ends. In DNA, the CDR3 is TGTGCCAGCAGCCCGGCGGTCGACAATGAAAAACTGTTTTTT. Amino acids: CASSPAVDNEKLFF. Complete variable domain (other parts from reference TRBV7-9 and TRBJ1-4): DTGVSQNPRHKITKRGQNVTFRCDPISEHNRLYWYRQTLGQGPEFLTYFQNEAQLEKSRLLSDRFSAERPKGSFSTLEIQRTEQGDSAMYLCASSPAVDNEKLFFGSGTQLSVL.

This sequence joins TRBV11-2 and TRBJ2-2, with D possibly matching TRBD1 (5 bases). V gave up 11 bases and J gave up 7 bases, with 11 bases separating them. This CDR3 has 11 amino acids. Germline lookup yields CDR1 SGHAT and CDR2 FQNNGV. Here the CDR3 DNA reads TGTGCCGGAACGCAGGGCGGGGAGCTGTTTTTT. As protein: CAGTQGGELFF.

The rearrangement joins TRBV27 to TRBJ1-5; D possibly corresponds to TRBD1 (6 bases). V was pared by 3 bases and J by 0 bases, with 12 bases between. CDR1 is MNHEY, CDR2 SMNVEV, per germline (reference sequence). This CDR3 is 16 amino acids long. The CDR3 protein is CASSFYPRGSNQPQHF. The CDR3 DNA sequence: TGTGCCAGCAGTTTTTACCCCAGGGGTAGCAATCAGCCCCAGCATTTT.

The chain recombines TRBV6-1 with TRBJ2-3; 10 nucleotides line up with TRBD2. The V gene end was trimmed by 2 bases and the J gene end by 0 bases; junction bases not matched to a gene: 5. CDR1 and CDR2 from the germline V gene are MNHNS and SASEGT. The CDR3 is 17 amino acids. The CDR3 spells CASSEIAGGYSTDTQYF. CDR3 bases: TGTGCCAGCAGTGAAATAGCGGGGGGATATAGCACAGATACGCAGTATTTT.

The chain is built from TRBV5-1 and TRBJ1-4; D gene unclear. Germline V lookup: CDR1 SGHRS, CDR2 YFSETQ. This CDR3 region has 14 residues. Trimming took 4 bases from V and 7 from J, leaving 14 bases between them. The CDR3 spells CASSLTRRREKLFF. As DNA, the CDR3 is TGCGCCAGCAGCCTCACGCGGCGACGTGAAAAACTGTTTTTT.

This sequence joins TRBV30 and TRBJ1-5, with D uncertain. The CDR3 totals 16 residues. Deletions cut 0 bases from V and 6 bases from J, with 18 bases between. CDR1 GTSNPN and CDR2 SVGIG come from the germline V gene (reference sequence). CDR3 in DNA: TGTGCCTGGAGTGTGGAGAGGCCACCGGGTGGTCAGCCCCAGCATTTT. Its protein is CAWSVERPPGGQPQHF.

The J gene is TRBJ2-5, the V gene TRBV11-3; TRBD2 might be the D (6 bases). The germline V gene has CDR1 SGHNT and CDR2 YENEEA. The CDR3 extends over 13 amino acids. Between the trimmed V and J ends, which lost 2 bases and 5 bases, there was a span of 9 bases. The CDR3 sequence is CASSLSGLETQYF. The CDR3 DNA reads TGTGCCAGCAGCTTAAGCGGGTTGGAGACCCAGTACTTC.

CDR3: CASSPGQGVETQYF. The DNA for the CDR3 is TGTGCCAGCAGCCCGGGACAGGGGGTGGAGACCCAGTACTTC. The chain links TRBV11-2 to TRBJ2-5, with TRBD1 matching over 11 bases. J was trimmed by 5 bases and V by 5 bases; bases with no gene match: 4. This CDR3 has 14 residues. Germline assignment: CDR1 SGHAT and CDR2 FQNNGV.

The rearrangement uses TRBV12-5 and TRBJ2-7; D uncertain. The germline CDR1 and CDR2 sequences are LGHNT and FRNRAP. The ends were cut back, 5 bases at V and 3 bases at J, with 5 bases in the middle. The CDR3 is 11 amino acids. The CDR3 bases are TGTGCTAGTGGTACCTACTACGAGCAGTACTTC. Residues: CASGTYYEQYF.

The rearrangement joins TRBV9 to TRBJ2-3; 9 nucleotides align to TRBD2. Germline assignment: CDR1 SGDLS and CDR2 YYNGEE. The J segment lost 2 bases and the V segment lost 0 bases, leaving 7 bases of the junction unmatched. This CDR3 is 17 amino acids long. The CDR3 loop is CASSVGASGVYTDTQYF. CDR3 sequence (DNA): TGTGCCAGCAGCGTAGGAGCTAGCGGGGTTTACACAGATACGCAGTATTTT.

The chain employs TRBV7-8 and TRBJ2-1; 7 nucleotides match TRBD1. CDR1 is SGHVS, CDR2 FQNEAQ, per germline. CDR3 size: 15 residues. The V and J ends lost 5 bases and 7 bases, in that order; junction bases with no gene match: 11. The CDR3 DNA sequence: TGTGCCAGCAGCGACCGGGACAGCTTTACGAATGAGCAGTTCTTC. Residues: CASSDRDSFTNEQFF.

The chain links TRBV19 to TRBJ1-2, with D unresolved. From germline, CDR1 is LNHDA and CDR2 SQIVND (reference sequence). V lost 5 bases to trimming and J lost 7 bases, with 11 bases between them. CDR3 length: 12 amino acids. Here the CDR3 reads CASSVGSGGYTF. The CDR3 DNA follows: TGTGCCAGTAGTGTAGGCAGCGGTGGCTACACCTTC.